This record covers a single T cell receptor (beta chain). Its matching antigen is unknown. This record comes from a study of T cells in tumors after PD-1 blockade. Looking at the study overall: A subset received ongoing vismodegib 150 mg daily alongside anti-PD-1 therapy. Tumor samples averaged roughly 26,000 templates (range about 550-99,264) and around 6,000 unique clonotypes. Study conclusions and caveats: In squamous cell carcinoma, roughly 50% of expanded exhausted clones were novel.

Method: immunoSEQ multiplex PCR; TCRdb's copy keeps in-frame clones and lacks some. The table includes fewer than 15,000 clones, about 69% detected once. The same primary tumor site was biopsied both before and after PD-1 blockade. The J segment lost 0 bases and the V segment lost 7 bases, leaving 7 bases of the junction unmatched. The CDR3 consists of 15 residues. Looked up from germline, CDR1 is LNHNV and CDR2 is YYDKDF (reference sequence). The rearrangement uses TRBV15 and TRBJ2-3; 7 bases are shared with TRBD1. This clonotype originated in a human donor with cutaneous squamous cell carcinoma. The sequencing here drew on tumor tissue, taken before anti-PD-1 treatment. The CDR3 spells CATKVSQGSTDTQYF. CDR3 bases: TGTGCCACCAAGGTCTCACAGGGGAGCACAGATACGCAGTATTTT.